This TCR beta chain was recovered during a study of T cell responses to AZD1222 COVID-19 vaccine. General study findings and limits: In the spike-specific TCR repertoire, nearly half reportedly target unmutated variant regions. Spike-specific TCRs gained breadth and depth after people received two AZD1222 doses.

The table came from immunoSEQ multiplex PCR; TCRdb's copy has only in-frame clones and leaves some out. Found here are 130,000 to 150,000 clones, 85% to 95% of them singletons; the top ten hold approximately 2.7%. Concerning this clone: What it recognizes is unknown.

The CDR3 consists of 19 residues. CDR1 and CDR2 from the germline V gene are SGHVS and FQNEAQ. Germline trimming cut 2 bases from V and 5 bases from J; bases unmatched to any gene: 15. The receptor's source is an adult in good health. The chain combines TRBV7-8 with TRBJ2-3; 11 nucleotides agree with TRBD1. The specimen was peripheral blood, collected on day 0 of MenACWY control vaccination. The CDR3 sequence: CASSLRVNMDRGLRDTQYF. As DNA, the CDR3 is TGTGCCAGCAGCTTAAGGGTGAATATGGACAGGGGGCTTCGAGATACGCAGTATTTT.